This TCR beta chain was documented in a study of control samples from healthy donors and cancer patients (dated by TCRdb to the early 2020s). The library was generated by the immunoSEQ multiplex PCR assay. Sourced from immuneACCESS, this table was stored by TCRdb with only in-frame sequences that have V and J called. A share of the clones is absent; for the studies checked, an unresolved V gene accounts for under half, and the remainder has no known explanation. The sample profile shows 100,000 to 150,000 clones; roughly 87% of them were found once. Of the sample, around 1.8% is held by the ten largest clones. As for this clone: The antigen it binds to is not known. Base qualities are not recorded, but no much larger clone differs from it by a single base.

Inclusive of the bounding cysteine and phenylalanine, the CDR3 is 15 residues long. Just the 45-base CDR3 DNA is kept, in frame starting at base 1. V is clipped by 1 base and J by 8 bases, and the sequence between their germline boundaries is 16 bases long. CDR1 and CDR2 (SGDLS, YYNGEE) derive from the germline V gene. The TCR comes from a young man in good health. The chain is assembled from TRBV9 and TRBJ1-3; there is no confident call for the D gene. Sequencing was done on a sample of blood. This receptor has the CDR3 CASSVMGNKGDTIYF. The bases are TGTGCCAGCAGCGTAATGGGGAATAAGGGAGACACCATATATTTT.